The 11 T cell receptor beta chains reported below all come from one sample, sequenced in a study of OX40 agonist ivuxolimab in advanced cancers. Clones were sequenced by immunoSEQ multiplex PCR, and TCRdb holds only the in-frame ones, with some missing. The sample comprises under 75,000 clones, 81% of which are singletons, and about 1% rests with the top ten. Sequences were derived from CD4+ or CD8+ T cells sorted from blood, sampled in a trial of the OX40 agonist ivuxolimab. All receptors come from an adult with an advanced solid tumor such as melanoma, head and neck, liver or kidney cancer.

The V call is TRBV5-5, the J call TRBJ2-4, with TRBD1 identical over 11 bases. Germline CDR1 reads SGHKS; CDR2 reads YYEKEE (reference sequence). The CDR3 has 16 amino acids. Trimming removed 2 bases from V and 2 bases from J; junction bases left unmatched: 3. CDR3 amino acids: CASSLGQGAPKNIQYF. The DNA of the CDR3 is TGTGCCAGCAGCTTAGGACAGGGGGCGCCCAAAAACATTCAGTACTTC.

V usage is TRBV5-4 and J usage is TRBJ1-6; D uncertain. The CDR3 covers 14 residues. Germline loops: CDR1 SGHNT, CDR2 YYREEE (reference sequence). Trimming shortened V by 4 bases and J by 11 bases, and 16 bases separated the two germline ends. In nucleotides, the CDR3 is TGTGCCAGCAGCCTCCGACCTGTCTCGGCACCCCTCCACTTT. This codes for CASSLRPVSAPLHF.

The rearrangement links TRBV11-2 to TRBJ2-6, with 7 nucleotides matching TRBD1. CDR1 SGHAT and CDR2 FQNNGV come from the germline V gene. V gave up 5 bases and J gave up 3 bases; unmatched junction bases: 13. The CDR3 length is 18 residues. The CDR3 region is CASSPTGQKGDGANVLTF. The CDR3 DNA follows: TGTGCCAGCAGCCCGACGGGACAGAAGGGAGATGGGGCCAACGTCCTGACTTTC. The full variable domain, rest sourced from reference TRBV11-2 and TRBJ2-6, is EAGVAQSPRYKIIEKRQSVAFWCNPISGHATLYWYQQILGQGPKLLIQFQNNGVVDDSQLPKDRFSAERLKGVDSTLKIQPAKLEDSAVYLCASSPTGQKGDGANVLTFGAGSRLTVL.

The chain carries TRBV30 and TRBJ1-2; 8 bases are a match to TRBD1. CDR3 length: 18 amino acids. Germline assignment: CDR1 GTSNPN and CDR2 SVGIG (reference sequence). V shed 1 base and J 6 bases; nucleotides not matched to a gene: 19. This CDR3 is CAWSAPYPGQVFVDGYTF. The CDR3 DNA reads as TGTGCCTGGAGTGCACCCTACCCGGGACAGGTTTTTGTTGATGGCTACACCTTC. Drawing the rest from reference TRBV30 and TRBJ1-2, the complete variable domain is SQTIHQWPATLVQPVGSPLSLECTVEGTSNPNLYWYRQAAGRGLQLLFYSVGIGQISSEVPQNLSASRPQDRQFILSSKKLLLSDSGFYLCAWSAPYPGQVFVDGYTFGSGTRLTVV.

The chain recombines TRBV19 with TRBJ1-6, with a weak D call TRBD1 (5 bases). This CDR3 has 13 amino acids. V gave up 8 bases and J gave up 8 bases, with 13 bases separating them. The germline V gene has CDR1 LNHDA and CDR2 SQIVND (reference sequence). The CDR3 here is CASGRGGYSPLHF. The DNA of the CDR3 is TGTGCCAGTGGGAGGGGCGGCTATTCACCCCTCCACTTT.

V gene TRBV11-2 combines with J gene TRBJ1-2, with D possibly TRBD1 on 5 matching bases. This CDR3 is built from 11 residues. Germline assignment: CDR1 SGHAT and CDR2 FQNNGV. The V and J ends lost 3 bases and 8 bases respectively, with 7 bases between them. The CDR3 nucleotides are TGTGCCAGCAGCTTCAGGGACGGCTACACCTTC. Translated: CASSFRDGYTF.

J is TRBJ1-3 and V is TRBV7-2; D call uncertain. This CDR3 has 16 residues. The ends were cut back, 5 bases at V and 4 bases at J, with 18 bases in the middle. The germline CDR1 and CDR2 sequences are SGHTA and FQGNSA. The CDR3 region has the DNA TGTGCCAGCAGCCCGCACCAACTCGGATCAGGAAACACCATATATTTT. This sequence encodes CASSPHQLGSGNTIYF.

The CDR3 DNA reads as TGCGCCAGCAGCTTCGGTAGGACAGCTAACTATGGCTACACCTTC. Protein sequence: CASSFGRTANYGYTF. The chain links TRBV5-1 to TRBJ1-2, with D maybe TRBD1 (6 bases). The germline gives CDR1 SGHRS, CDR2 YFSETQ. Between the trimmed V and J ends, which lost 2 bases and 0 bases, there was a span of 11 bases. The CDR3 is 15 residues long. The complete variable domain, with remaining parts taken from reference TRBV5-1 and TRBJ1-2, reads KAGVTQTPRYLIKTRGQQVTLSCSPISGHRSVSWYQQTPGQGLQFLFEYFSETQRNKGNFPGRFSGRQFSNSRSEMNVSTLELGDSALYLCASSFGRTANYGYTFGSGTRLTVV.

The rearrangement links TRBV11-1 to TRBJ2-2; D may be TRBD2 (6 bases). From germline, CDR1 is SGHAT and CDR2 FQDESV (reference sequence). This CDR3 contains 16 residues. The germline V and J ends were trimmed by 7 bases and 1 base, with 16 bases remaining between them. The CDR3 bases are TGTGCCAGCACCATCAGTGCGGGGAAGAACACCGGGGAGCTGTTTTTT. Encoded protein: CASTISAGKNTGELFF.

The CDR3 is CASSLGSSNQPQHF. The DNA of the CDR3 is TGTGCCAGCAGTTTAGGCAGTAGCAATCAGCCCCAGCATTTT. The chain links TRBV27 to TRBJ1-5; D is ambiguous. The CDR3 extends over 14 amino acids. Trimming took 2 bases from V and 0 from J, leaving 5 bases between them. Germline CDR1 is MNHEY and CDR2 is SMNVEV (reference sequence).

This clone is medium-sized. This chain joins TRBV5-5 and TRBJ1-1; D gene unclear. CDR1 and CDR2 from the germline V gene are SGHKS and YYEKEE (reference sequence). Trimming took off 1 base at V and 4 bases at J, with 8 bases between the two ends. CDR3 length equals 13 residues. The CDR3 loop is CASSLYVGTEAFF. The DNA for the CDR3 is TGTGCCAGCAGCTTGTACGTGGGCACTGAAGCTTTCTTT.